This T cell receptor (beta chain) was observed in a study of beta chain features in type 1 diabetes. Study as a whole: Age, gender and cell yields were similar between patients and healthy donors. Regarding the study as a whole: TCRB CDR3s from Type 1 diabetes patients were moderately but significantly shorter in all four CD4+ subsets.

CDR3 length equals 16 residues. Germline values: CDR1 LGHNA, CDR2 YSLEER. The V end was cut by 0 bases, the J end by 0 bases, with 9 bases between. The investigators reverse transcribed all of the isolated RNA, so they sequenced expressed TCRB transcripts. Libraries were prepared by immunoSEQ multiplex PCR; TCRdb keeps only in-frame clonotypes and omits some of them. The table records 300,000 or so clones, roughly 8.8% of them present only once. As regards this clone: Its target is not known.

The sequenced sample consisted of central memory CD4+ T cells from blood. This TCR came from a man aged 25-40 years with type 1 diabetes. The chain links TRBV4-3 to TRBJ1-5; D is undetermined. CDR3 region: CASSQEVGHSNQPQHF. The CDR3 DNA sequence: TGCGCCAGCAGCCAAGAAGTGGGTCATAGCAATCAGCCCCAGCATTTT.